Presented here are 10 T cell receptor beta chains from one specimen sequenced in a study of T-cell reconstitution after alpha-beta-depleted transplantation in children. The authors prepared the TCRbeta library with unique molecular identifiers. TCRdb passed the PCR reads through MiXCR, listing each CDR3 protein once. Of approximately 500,000 distinct CDR3 sequences detected, about 10% appear once; the ten largest clones hold just over 2%. This material consisted of PBMCs, taken before TCRalphabeta/CD19-depleted stem cell transplant. The receptors stem from a child aged 2 to 9 with inherited bone marrow failure, due to receive a stem cell transplant.

Many counts were recorded for this clonotype. This chain links TRBV5-1 with TRBJ1-1; D might be TRBD1 (6 bases). The CDR3 loop spans 14 amino acids. Trimming pared 0 bases from V and 4 bases from J, leaving 10 bases between. Germline V gene sequence: CDR1 SGHRS, CDR2 YFSETQ. Here the CDR3 reads CASSLARGGTEAFF. In DNA, the CDR3 is TGCGCCAGCAGCTTGGCCAGGGGAGGCACTGAAGCTTTCTTT.

The chain joins TRBV4-2 to TRBJ2-7; D gene uncertain. The V end lost 10 bases, the J end lost 4 bases, and 29 bases lay between the germline ends. The CDR3 totals 17 residues. Germline values: CDR1 LGHNA, CDR2 YNFKEQ. CDR3 sequence: CAMSPGLLGWPYYEQYF. CDR3 bases: TGTGCCATGAGCCCCGGGCTCCTGGGATGGCCCTATTACGAGCAGTACTTC.

Of note for this clonotype: This may be a read error: a much more frequent sequence differs by one nucleotide. This sequence joins TRBV6-5 and TRBJ2-7; possible D gene TRBD2, 7 bases. Germline assignment: CDR1 MNHEY and CDR2 SVGAGI. This CDR3 region has 14 residues. The DNA for the CDR3 is TGTGCCAGCAGATACTCGATCGGGGGGCAAGAGCAGTACTTC. It codes for CASRYSIGGQEQYF.

This clonotype was seen repeatedly, ten times or more. The rearrangement joins TRBV19 to TRBJ2-1, with a possible D match to TRBD1 (6 bases). CDR1 is LNHDA and CDR2 is SQIVND in the germline V gene (reference sequence). Trimming stripped 5 bases from V and 10 bases from J, with 15 bases between. The CDR3 is 13 amino acids. CDR3: CASSSGHPTEQFF. CDR3 nucleotide sequence: TGTGCCAGTAGTTCGGGACACCCCACGGAGCAGTTCTTC.

At least ten counts were recorded for this clonotype. This rearrangement joins TRBV4-3 to TRBJ1-6, with no clear D. CDR3 length: 15 residues. V lost 2 bases and J 8 bases, leaving 13 bases between the germline ends. CDR1 LGHNA and CDR2 YSLEER come from the germline V gene. Here the CDR3 reads CASSQSRQPHSPLHF. CDR3 DNA sequence: TGCGCCAGCAGCCAATCGAGGCAGCCACATTCACCCCTCCACTTT.

This clonotype was seen more than once but under ten times. CDR3 sequence reads: CASSSSAGSNNEQFF. CDR3 nucleotide sequence: TGTGCCAGCAGCTCTAGCGCGGGGAGTAACAATGAGCAGTTCTTC. The V gene is TRBV7-2, the J gene TRBJ2-1; the D gene is possibly TRBD2 (6 bases). Germline lookup yields CDR1 SGHTA and CDR2 FQGNSA. V was pared by 4 bases and J by 5 bases, with 15 bases between. The length of the CDR3 is 15 residues.

This clonotype was counted ten times or more. The rearrangement uses TRBV24-1 and TRBJ2-1; weak D call: TRBD2 (6 bases). The CDR3 length is 15 residues. Germline values: CDR1 KGHDR, CDR2 SFDVKD. V was cut by 5 bases and J by 4 bases, with 14 bases left in between. This CDR3 is CATSAHRDSYNEQFF. The CDR3, as DNA: TGTGCCACCAGTGCCCATAGGGACTCTTACAATGAGCAGTTCTTC.

This clonotype was detected many times. The chain links TRBV7-2 to TRBJ2-5, with 11 bases fitting TRBD2. Trimming removed 7 bases from V and 3 bases from J; junction bases left unmatched: 1. There are 13 residues in the CDR3. Germline V CDR1 and CDR2: SGHTA, FQGNSA. The CDR3 DNA sequence: TGTGCCAGCACACTAGCGGGGGAAGAGACCCAGTACTTC. Amino acid sequence: CASTLAGEETQYF. Together with reference TRBV7-2 and TRBJ2-5, the CDR3 gives the full variable domain: GAGVSQSPSNKVTEKGKDVELRCDPISGHTALYWYRQSLGQGLEFLIYFQGNSAPDKSGLPSDRFSAERTGGSVSTLTIQRTQQEDSAVYLCASTLAGEETQYFGPGTRLLVL.

This clonotype was detected many times. The V call is TRBV12-5, the J call TRBJ2-1, with TRBD1 matching over 7 bases. Germline CDR1 is LGHNT and CDR2 is FRNRAP. V trimming: 10 bases; J trimming: 9 bases; junction bases outside the gene matches: 9. This CDR3 is 12 amino acids long. DNA of the CDR3: TGTGCTAATCCCACAGGGGTTGTTGAGCAGTTCTTC. This gives the protein CANPTGVVEQFF.

This clonotype was found many times. The chain joins TRBV7-9 to TRBJ1-1; possible D gene TRBD1, 5 bases. V shed 4 bases and J shed 7 bases, with 10 bases lying between them. Germline V lookup: CDR1 SEHNR, CDR2 FQNEAQ (reference sequence). CDR3 length equals 12 residues. The CDR3 nucleotides are TGTGCCAGCAGCTCGTTCAGGGTTGAAGCTTTCTTT. Its translation is CASSSFRVEAFF.